This T cell receptor beta chain derives from a study of shared clonotypes between healthy human individuals. Overall study results and limits: Several donors showed sharing of around 5.3% of naive CD4 clonotypes.

Of note for this clone: Its antigen is unidentified.

CD45RO-negative cells were positively selected for CCR7, leaving out terminally differentiated effector memory CD45RA+ cells. In the source study's methods: ImmunoSEQ junction-only sequences lacked quality scores, so their filtering differed. Sequencing was performed with immunoSEQ multiplex PCR; in TCRdb, only in-frame clones are kept and a portion is missing. That table is the source of V, J and clone size, and D and trimming were worked out from the DNA. The sample has 2 million to 2.5 million clones, 85% to 95% seen once. The germline V gene encodes CDR1 SGHNT and CDR2 YYREEE (reference sequence). Trimming took off 9 bases at V and 5 bases at J, with 15 bases between the two ends. This CDR3 is 13 amino acids long.

The source of this sequence is a man between 18 and 29 years old in good health. The rearrangement uses TRBV5-4 and TRBJ2-1; maybe TRBD1 (6 bases). The sample comprised naive CD8+ T cells sorted from blood. In DNA, the CDR3 is TGTGCCACCGCACTCCGGGACAACAATGAGCAGTTCTTC. It translates to CATALRDNNEQFF.